This T cell receptor (beta chain) was obtained from a study of neoadjuvant anti-PD-1 for oral cavity cancer. Study information: Patients without progression received a fourth nivolumab dose around day 43, then surgical resection on days 50-56.

The J segment lost 6 bases and the V segment lost 6 bases, leaving 6 bases of the junction unmatched. The CDR3 loop spans 14 amino acids. Germline CDR1 is LNHDA and CDR2 is SQIVND (reference sequence). Some clones are missing from TCRdb's copy, which holds only in-frame ones; the method was immunoSEQ multiplex PCR. The sample lists some 71,000 clones, around four fifths seen once, with more than 3% in the top ten. Patients were newly diagnosed with stage II-IVA oral cavity squamous cell carcinoma without prior systemic or radiation treatment. This clonotype was sampled from a person aged 40-85 years with oral cavity squamous cell carcinoma. The sample here was PBMCs, taken before nivolumab (anti-PD-1) treatment. The rearrangement uses TRBV19 and TRBJ2-2; 8 bases are a match to TRBD2. The CDR3 DNA reads TGTGCCAGTAGACCCCGGGGGGGCCCCGGGGAGCTGTTTTTT. Protein product: CASRPRGGPGELFF.